This TCR beta chain was captured in a study of T cells in Graves' hyperthyroidism and ophthalmopathy. This clonotype has only a few counts. One end of the junction does not line up with germline, which may come from a read error. TCR beta CDR3 sequences were amplified from RNA transcripts. The TCR CDR3 was amplified in a first-round RT-PCR using the HTBI primer set. TCRdb re-analysed the multiplex PCR reads in MiXCR, keeping a single row per CDR3 protein. This table holds under 550,000 distinct CDR3 sequences, 15% to 20% found once. Sequencing used blood. This clonotype originated in a man between 40 and 49 years old with Graves' ophthalmopathy.

The CDR3 here is CASTHYSGRDNKQFF. CDR3 DNA sequence: TGTGCCAGCACCCACTATAGCGGGAGGGACAATAAGCAGTTCTTC. The chain is built from TRBV12-3 or TRBV12-4 and TRBJ2-1, with TRBD2 identical over 11 bases. This CDR3 region has 15 residues.